This is a list of T cell receptor beta chains from one sample in a study of Tregs in tolerant kidney transplant recipients. Produced via immunoSEQ multiplex PCR; TCRdb's table is partial and in-frame only. This table has about 110,000 clones, around 90% appearing once. This sample comprised CD4+ T cells from blood, obtained before the transplant. The receptor source for this set is a human donor who received a combined kidney and bone marrow transplant. Both conserved end residues are part of each CDR3. Fields, in order: clone size, D gene, J gene, V gene, CDR3 DNA, CDR3 protein. A D gene is named only where the DNA matches it firmly. Size is stated for part of the rows, as once, few or many counts, or as a class when the clone is expanded.

clone_size: NA; d_call: NA; j_call: TRBJ2-5; v_call: TRBV5-1; cdr3_nt: TGCGCCAGCAGCTTGGGGCAGATAAGCCAAGAGACCCAGTACTTC; cdr3_aa: CASSLGQISQETQYF
clone_size: NA; d_call: NA; j_call: TRBJ2-1; v_call: TRBV7-9; cdr3_nt: TGTGCCAGCAGCTCAGCAGCGGAGCGGACCTACAATGAGCAGTTCTTC; cdr3_aa: CASSSAAERTYNEQFF
clone_size: few; d_call: NA; j_call: TRBJ1-2; v_call: TRBV6-5; cdr3_nt: TGTGCCAGCAGTTACTCGGGGGGAGCAGACCGCTACACCTTC; cdr3_aa: CASSYSGGADRYTF
clone_size: NA; d_call: NA; j_call: TRBJ2-7; v_call: TRBV7-2; cdr3_nt: TGTGCCAGCAGCCCTACGACCTACGAGCAGTACTTC; cdr3_aa: CASSPTTYEQYF
clone_size: NA; d_call: NA; j_call: TRBJ1-2; v_call: TRBV18; cdr3_nt: TGTGCCAGCTCACCACCGCGGGGACCACTCTATGGCTACACCTTC; cdr3_aa: CASSPPRGPLYGYTF
clone_size: NA; d_call: TRBD2; j_call: TRBJ2-2; v_call: TRBV5-6; cdr3_nt: TGTGCCAGCAGCATCCCGGGACGCCTGGGACTAACGAACACCGGGGAGCTGTTTTTT; cdr3_aa: CASSIPGRLGLTNTGELFF
clone_size: NA; d_call: NA; j_call: TRBJ1-1; v_call: TRBV5-1; cdr3_nt: TGCGCCAGCAGCTTAAGGGCGGCAGGGGCGGCTTTCTTT; cdr3_aa: CASSLRAAGAAFF
clone_size: few; d_call: TRBD2; j_call: TRBJ2-3; v_call: TRBV28; cdr3_nt: TGTGCCAGCGACGGGGGAGGGCCGGCAGATACGCAGTATTTT; cdr3_aa: CASDGGGPADTQYF
clone_size: NA; d_call: TRBD1; j_call: TRBJ1-1; v_call: TRBV28; cdr3_nt: TGTGCCAGCAGTACAGGGGCCCTAGGCACTGAAGCTTTCTTT; cdr3_aa: CASSTGALGTEAFF
clone_size: NA; d_call: TRBD1; j_call: TRBJ2-7; v_call: TRBV5-1; cdr3_nt: TGCGCCAGCAGCGTCGGGACAGGGGGCGGGTACGAGCAGTACTTC; cdr3_aa: CASSVGTGGGYEQYF
clone_size: once; d_call: TRBD1; j_call: TRBJ1-1; v_call: TRBV6-6; cdr3_nt: TGTGCCAGCAGGGGGAAGACAGGGTCGGGAGCTTTCTTT; cdr3_aa: CASRGKTGSGAFF
clone_size: NA; d_call: TRBD1; j_call: TRBJ1-4; v_call: TRBV5-8; cdr3_nt: TGTGCCAGCAGCTTGAAAGGGACAGCGGGTGAAAAACTGTTTTTT; cdr3_aa: CASSLKGTAGEKLFF
clone_size: NA; d_call: NA; j_call: TRBJ1-5; v_call: TRBV7-9; cdr3_nt: TGTGCCAGCAGCTTACTTGAGAGCAATCAGCCCCAGCATTTT; cdr3_aa: CASSLLESNQPQHF
clone_size: once; d_call: TRBD2; j_call: TRBJ2-6; v_call: TRBV5-1; cdr3_nt: TGCGCCAGCAGCCCGGGACTAGCGGGGGCGATCTCTGGGGCCAACGTCCTGACTTTC; cdr3_aa: CASSPGLAGAISGANVLTF
clone_size: NA; d_call: TRBD1; j_call: TRBJ1-4; v_call: TRBV7-9; cdr3_nt: TGTGCCAGCAACCGACAGGGGTCGGGTGAAAAACTGTTTTTT; cdr3_aa: CASNRQGSGEKLFF
clone_size: NA; d_call: TRBD2; j_call: TRBJ2-1; v_call: TRBV28; cdr3_nt: TGTGCCAGCAGGATAAGTCTGGGGGGGGAGCAGTTCTTC; cdr3_aa: CASRISLGGEQFF
clone_size: NA; d_call: NA; j_call: TRBJ1-2; v_call: TRBV11-2; cdr3_nt: TGTGCCAGCAGCTTAACTGGGGCAGCATATGGCTACACCTTC; cdr3_aa: CASSLTGAAYGYTF
clone_size: NA; d_call: NA; j_call: TRBJ1-1; v_call: TRBV18; cdr3_nt: TGTGCCAGCTCCCCCCGGGGGGGTAAGAACACTGAAGCTTTCTTT; cdr3_aa: CASSPRGGKNTEAFF
clone_size: once; d_call: TRBD2; j_call: TRBJ2-1; v_call: TRBV4-1; cdr3_nt: TGCGCCAGCAGCCTTAGCGGGGAGTCCTACAATGAGCAGTTCTTC; cdr3_aa: CASSLSGESYNEQFF
clone_size: NA; d_call: TRBD2; j_call: TRBJ2-7; v_call: TRBV10-1; cdr3_nt: TGCGCCAGCAGTGAGGGGGCGGGAGCGATCTACGAGCAGTACTTC; cdr3_aa: CASSEGAGAIYEQYF
clone_size: NA; d_call: TRBD1; j_call: TRBJ2-5; v_call: TRBV23-1; cdr3_nt: TGCGCCAGCAGTCCCCCCCTACGGACAGGACAAGAGACCCAGTACTTC; cdr3_aa: CASSPPLRTGQETQYF
clone_size: NA; d_call: TRBD1; j_call: TRBJ1-5; v_call: TRBV15; cdr3_nt: TGTGCCACCAGCAGTATTACAGGGGATAGCAATCAGCCCCAGCATTTT; cdr3_aa: CATSSITGDSNQPQHF
clone_size: NA; d_call: NA; j_call: TRBJ2-5; v_call: TRBV18; cdr3_nt: TGTGCCAGCTCACCACCGGCCCCAGAGGTTCCGGAGACCCAGTACTTC; cdr3_aa: CASSPPAPEVPETQYF
clone_size: NA; d_call: NA; j_call: TRBJ1-4; v_call: TRBV2; cdr3_nt: TGTGCCAGCCGGTGGCAGGGTAATGAAAAACTGTTTTTT; cdr3_aa: CASRWQGNEKLFF
clone_size: NA; d_call: NA; j_call: TRBJ1-2; v_call: TRBV6-5; cdr3_nt: TGTGCCAGCAGTTACTCGGCGGAGCCTTATGGCTACACCTTC; cdr3_aa: CASSYSAEPYGYTF
clone_size: NA; d_call: NA; j_call: TRBJ1-1; v_call: TRBV9; cdr3_nt: TGTGCCAGCAGGTCCTTTACAGGGATAGCTTTCTTT; cdr3_aa: CASRSFTGIAFF
clone_size: NA; d_call: TRBD2; j_call: TRBJ2-7; v_call: TRBV10-3; cdr3_nt: TGTGCCATCAGTGAGTCCCTAGCGGGGGGGCTGAAGGAGCAGTACTTC; cdr3_aa: CAISESLAGGLKEQYF
clone_size: NA; d_call: NA; j_call: TRBJ1-1; v_call: TRBV19; cdr3_nt: TGTGCCAGTGATGATAGATTGGGGGGCACTGAAGCTTTCTTT; cdr3_aa: CASDDRLGGTEAFF
clone_size: NA; d_call: NA; j_call: TRBJ1-2; v_call: TRBV11-2; cdr3_nt: TGTGCCAGCAGCTTAAATGGTGGGGGGGCGGCTGGCTACACCTTC; cdr3_aa: CASSLNGGGAAGYTF
clone_size: NA; d_call: NA; j_call: TRBJ2-5; v_call: TRBV19; cdr3_nt: TGTGCCAGTAGCAAATCAGGGCCGGAGACCCAGTACTTC; cdr3_aa: CASSKSGPETQYF
clone_size: NA; d_call: NA; j_call: TRBJ1-2; v_call: TRBV7-2; cdr3_nt: TGTGCCAGCAGCTTTTGGGCGGGAGGCTACACCTTC; cdr3_aa: CASSFWAGGYTF
clone_size: once; d_call: TRBD2; j_call: TRBJ2-3; v_call: TRBV27; cdr3_nt: TGTGCCAGCAGTTGGGGACTAGCGGGAGCCACAGATACGCAGTATTTT; cdr3_aa: CASSWGLAGATDTQYF
clone_size: NA; d_call: TRBD2; j_call: TRBJ2-1; v_call: TRBV7-8; cdr3_nt: TGTGCCAGCAGCTTAGTTGGGGGGACTAGCGGGAGGGTTGGCCCCTACAATGAGCAGTTCTTC; cdr3_aa: CASSLVGGTSGRVGPYNEQFF
clone_size: few; d_call: TRBD2; j_call: TRBJ2-5; v_call: TRBV7-2; cdr3_nt: TGTGCCAGCAGGAGAGCGGGGATGGAGACCCAGTACTTC; cdr3_aa: CASRRAGMETQYF
clone_size: NA; d_call: TRBD1; j_call: TRBJ2-1; v_call: TRBV5-4; cdr3_nt: TGTGCCAGCAGCTTGTCTATAACAGGGGGTAATGAGCAGTTCTTC; cdr3_aa: CASSLSITGGNEQFF
clone_size: NA; d_call: NA; j_call: TRBJ1-4; v_call: TRBV11-2; cdr3_nt: TGTGCCAGCAGCGCGACCGGGACACACCCGAGGCGTGAAAAACTGTTTTTT; cdr3_aa: CASSATGTHPRREKLFF
clone_size: few; d_call: TRBD1; j_call: TRBJ1-2; v_call: TRBV5-1; cdr3_nt: TGCGCCAGCAGCTTTTACATGACAGGGGGCGCGGGTGGCTACACCTTC; cdr3_aa: CASSFYMTGGAGGYTF
clone_size: NA; d_call: TRBD1; j_call: TRBJ1-2; v_call: TRBV14; cdr3_nt: TGTGCCAGCAGCCAGGACAGGGGGCACTATGGCTACACCTTC; cdr3_aa: CASSQDRGHYGYTF
clone_size: NA; d_call: NA; j_call: TRBJ2-3; v_call: TRBV5-4; cdr3_nt: TGTGCCAGCAGCTTGTCCTCAGATACGCAGTATTTT; cdr3_aa: CASSLSSDTQYF
clone_size: once; d_call: TRBD1; j_call: TRBJ1-2; v_call: TRBV2; cdr3_nt: TGTGCCAGCAGTCGGACAGGGGCCAAACCGATTAACTATGGCTACACCTTC; cdr3_aa: CASSRTGAKPINYGYTF
clone_size: NA; d_call: NA; j_call: TRBJ1-1; v_call: TRBV30; cdr3_nt: TGTGCCTGGAGTTTACAGCCCAGCACTGAAGCTTTCTTT; cdr3_aa: CAWSLQPSTEAFF
clone_size: NA; d_call: TRBD1; j_call: TRBJ1-2; v_call: TRBV5-1; cdr3_nt: TGCGCCAGCAGCTCCGACAGGGGGTATGGCTACACCTTC; cdr3_aa: CASSSDRGYGYTF
clone_size: NA; d_call: NA; j_call: TRBJ1-2; v_call: TRBV9; cdr3_nt: TGTGCCAGCAGCGTAGATGGGGAAGGGGTGTTTGGCTACACCTTC; cdr3_aa: CASSVDGEGVFGYTF
clone_size: few; d_call: NA; j_call: TRBJ1-3; v_call: TRBV5-6; cdr3_nt: TGTGCCAGCAGCTTGGGACTAGTTGGAAACACCATATATTTT; cdr3_aa: CASSLGLVGNTIYF
clone_size: few; d_call: NA; j_call: TRBJ2-7; v_call: TRBV9; cdr3_nt: TGTGCCAGCAGCGTAGAGGCAGGGCCCTACGAGCAGTACTTC; cdr3_aa: CASSVEAGPYEQYF